This TCR beta chain derives from a study of control samples from healthy donors and cancer patients. TCRdb keeps only in-frame clones here, not all; method: immunoSEQ multiplex PCR. This table holds about 170,000 clones, roughly 90% found once. The CDR3 is 17 amino acids. Germline CDR1 is SGHTA and CDR2 is FQGNSA. J lost 0 bases, V lost 4 bases, and 12 bases had no gene match. The clonotype comes from a young man in good health. The gene calls are TRBV7-2 and TRBJ2-7; 7 positions agree with TRBD1. The sample consisted of blood. The CDR3: CASSSPINRGTSYEQYF. In DNA, the CDR3 is TGTGCCAGCAGCTCCCCTATTAACAGGGGAACCTCCTACGAGCAGTACTTC.